What follows are 22 T cell receptor beta chains derived from one specimen sequenced in a study of Ad26.COV2.S vaccination and SARS-CoV-2 variants. Using immunoSEQ multiplex PCR, the repertoire was profiled, and TCRdb retains in-frame clones only, with some absent. The table records about 350,000 clones, about 90% of them present only once. The sample in question was peripheral blood, obtained after recovery from COVID-19. These TCRs come from a human donor who had recovered from COVID-19.

V usage is TRBV4-1 and J usage is TRBJ2-2; D unresolved. Trimming pared 6 bases from V and 0 bases from J, leaving 5 bases between. This CDR3 comprises 13 residues. CDR1 MGHRA and CDR2 YSYEKL come from the germline V gene. The CDR3 DNA is TGCGCCAGCAGGGCGGCGAACACCGGGGAGCTGTTTTTT. It translates to CASRAANTGELFF.

The chain links TRBV3-1 (or the pseudogene TRBV3-2) to TRBJ1-1; D perhaps matches TRBD1 (6 bases). Germline-derived CDR1 and CDR2 are LGHDT and YNNKEL (reference sequence). CDR3 length: 14 residues. Trimming pared 4 bases from V and 1 base from J, leaving 10 bases between. The CDR3 coding sequence is TGTGCCAGCAGCCCGTGGGACAAGAACACTGAAGCTTTCTTT. It encodes CASSPWDKNTEAFF.

CDR3 nucleotides: TGTGCCAGCATCCCCTTAAAGTGGACAGGAGAGCCGTTCATGAACACTGAAGCTTTCTTT. Translated: CASIPLKWTGEPFMNTEAFF. The chain employs TRBV21-1 and TRBJ1-1; TRBD1 was called by the table and not checked on the DNA. TRBV21-1 is a pseudogene segment. The CDR3 runs to 20 residues.

This clone was counted a few times. Other DNA sequences of this sample code for an identical CDR3. The chain carries TRBV5-1 and TRBJ1-3; possible D gene TRBD1, 5 bases. Trimming stripped 0 bases from V and 1 base from J, with 8 bases between. This CDR3 has 15 amino acids. Germline loops: CDR1 SGHRS, CDR2 YFSETQ. The CDR3 DNA reads TGCGCCAGCAGCTTGGAGGGGTCGTCTGGAAACACCATATATTTT. This encodes CASSLEGSSGNTIYF. The full variable domain, with the rest looked up from reference TRBV5-1 and TRBJ1-3, is KAGVTQTPRYLIKTRGQQVTLSCSPISGHRSVSWYQQTPGQGLQFLFEYFSETQRNKGNFPGRFSGRQFSNSRSEMNVSTLELGDSALYLCASSLEGSSGNTIYFGEGSWLTVV.

The rearrangement joins TRBV3-1 (or the pseudogene TRBV3-2) to TRBJ2-3; either TRBD1 or TRBD2 may fit D (6 bases each). CDR3 length: 16 amino acids. Between the trimmed V and J ends, which lost 1 base and 5 bases, there was a span of 16 bases. CDR1 is LGHDT and CDR2 is YNNKEL in the germline V gene (reference sequence). The CDR3 loop is CASSQASGGPQDTQYF. CDR3 DNA: TGTGCCAGCAGCCAAGCCTCTGGGGGGCCCCAAGATACGCAGTATTTT.

The chain's CDR3 is CASDTGGGYGYTF. CDR3 sequence (DNA): TGTGCCAGCGACACAGGGGGCGGCTATGGCTACACCTTC. This chain connects TRBV5-6 to TRBJ1-2, with 9 bases lining up with TRBD1. Trimming at V came to 7 bases and at J to 4 bases, leaving 5 bases not matched to a gene. Looked up from germline, CDR1 is SGHDT and CDR2 is YYEEEE. The length of the CDR3 is 13 residues.

This clone was seen once. This rearrangement joins TRBV7-9 to TRBJ1-4; 10 positions match TRBD1. With 0 bases clipped from V and 12 bases from J, the junction kept 1 base outside the gene matches. This CDR3 comprises 13 residues. Germline lookup yields CDR1 SEHNR and CDR2 FQNEAQ (reference sequence). For the CDR3, the DNA is TGTGCCAGCAGCTTAGCCGGACAGGGGGAACTGTTTTTT. Protein: CASSLAGQGELFF.

The chain links TRBV6-7 to TRBJ1-2; 7 bases agree with TRBD1. TRBV6-7 counts as an open reading frame of uncertain function. V lost 4 bases to trimming and J lost 3 bases; unmatched junction nucleotides: 11. This CDR3 spans 16 amino acids. The DNA of the CDR3 is TGTGCCAGCAGTTTGGGCCCGGAGGGGGCGCACTATGGCTACACCTTC. Translating gives CASSLGPEGAHYGYTF.

The genes are TRBV23-1 and TRBJ1-3; TRBD1 matches 8 bases. TRBV23-1 is marked as an open reading frame, function uncertain. This CDR3 has 19 residues. With 0 bases clipped from V and 0 bases from J, the junction kept 10 bases outside the gene matches. CDR3 residues: CASSQSVRGPRFSGNTIYF. The DNA for the CDR3 is TGCGCCAGCAGTCAATCGGTCAGGGGGCCCCGATTCTCTGGAAACACCATATATTTT.

The chain has TRBV7-9 and TRBJ2-2; 7 bases align to TRBD1. With 5 bases clipped from V and 2 bases from J, the junction kept 2 bases outside the gene matches. This CDR3 region has 14 residues. Germline V gene sequence: CDR1 SEHNR, CDR2 FQNEAQ (reference sequence). CDR3 loop: CASSRDRNTGELFF. CDR3 nucleotide sequence: TGTGCCAGCAGCCGGGACAGAAACACCGGGGAGCTGTTTTTT.

This chain connects TRBV18 to TRBJ1-2; TRBD1 matches at 9 bases. With V trimmed by 5 bases and J by 9 bases, 10 bases remained unmatched. The CDR3 extends over 14 amino acids. Per the germline V gene, CDR1 is KGHSH and CDR2 is LQKENI. For the CDR3, the DNA is TGTGCCAGCTCAAATCCCGGGACAGGGAATCGCTACACCTTC. Encoded protein: CASSNPGTGNRYTF.

The chain links TRBV9 to TRBJ2-3; D is possibly TRBD1 (5 bases). V dropped 6 bases and J dropped 1 base, with 12 bases sitting between them. Germline-derived CDR1 and CDR2 are SGDLS and YYNGEE. The CDR3 sequence is 14 residues long. CDR3 loop: CASNTGSGTDTQYF. The CDR3 nucleotides read TGTGCCAGCAATACAGGATCGGGCACAGATACGCAGTATTTT.

This chain uses TRBV19 with TRBJ2-2; TRBD1 matches 9 bases. V trimming: 1 base; J trimming: 1 base; junction bases outside the gene matches: 16. The CDR3 is made up of 21 amino acids. Germline loops: CDR1 LNHDA, CDR2 SQIVND (reference sequence). This chain's CDR3 is CASSIVRTGQGIKRNTGELFF. CDR3 in DNA: TGTGCCAGTAGTATAGTCCGAACGGGACAGGGAATTAAGAGGAACACCGGGGAGCTGTTTTTT.

This chain connects TRBV5-4 to TRBJ2-2, with D perhaps matching TRBD1 (5 bases). CDR1 is SGHNT, CDR2 YYREEE, per germline (reference sequence). The CDR3 contains 14 residues. Between the trimmed V and J ends, which lost 4 bases and 4 bases, there was a span of 11 bases. CDR3 sequence: CASSGKTGTGELFF. CDR3 nucleotides: TGTGCCAGCAGCGGAAAAACAGGCACCGGGGAGCTGTTTTTT.

V is TRBV6-5 and J is TRBJ1-1; D not certain. V was shortened by 2 bases and J by 6 bases, with 7 bases between the two germline ends. There are 12 residues in the CDR3. Germline V CDR1 and CDR2: MNHEY, SVGAGI. Here the CDR3 reads CASSYAVAEAFF. In DNA form, the CDR3 reads TGTGCCAGCAGTTACGCCGTAGCTGAAGCTTTCTTT.

The genes are TRBV14 and TRBJ2-3; D is unclear. Germline values: CDR1 SGHDN, CDR2 FVKESK. V dropped 5 bases and J dropped 4 bases, with 4 bases sitting between them. This CDR3 comprises 11 residues. The CDR3 sequence: CASSIADTQYF. Here the CDR3 DNA reads TGTGCCAGCAGCATTGCAGATACGCAGTATTTT.

The rearrangement uses TRBV10-3 and TRBJ2-2, with 9 bases that match TRBD2. This CDR3 is 14 amino acids long. J was trimmed by 1 base and V by 8 bases; bases with no gene match: 2. Germline assignment: CDR1 ENHRY and CDR2 SYGVKD. The CDR3 DNA follows: TGTGCCATCTCTAGCGGGATGAACACCGGGGAGCTGTTTTTT. Translating gives CAISSGMNTGELFF.

The V call is TRBV7-2, the J call TRBJ2-5; 9 nucleotides align to TRBD2. The CDR3 runs to 16 residues. V lost 1 base, J lost 3 bases, and 6 bases stayed unmatched. Germline values: CDR1 SGHTA, CDR2 FQGNSA. Here the CDR3 DNA reads TGTGCCAGCAGCTTAGGGAGCGGGGGGCCGGAAGAGACCCAGTACTTC. Translated, it gives CASSLGSGGPEETQYF.

V gene TRBV29-1 combines with J gene TRBJ1-2; D not certain. The ends were cut back, 6 bases at V and 5 bases at J, with 10 bases in the middle. This CDR3 has 11 residues. In germline, CDR1 is SQVTM, CDR2 ANQGSEA. The CDR3 DNA follows: TGCAGCGTATGGACCGAGTATGGCTACACCTTC. Protein product: CSVWTEYGYTF.

This clone was recorded once. The rearrangement joins TRBV7-9 to TRBJ2-1; D is unresolved. CDR1 is SEHNR and CDR2 is FQNEAQ in the germline V gene (reference sequence). The germline V and J ends were trimmed by 5 bases and 5 bases, with 22 bases remaining between them. This CDR3 spans 17 amino acids. This CDR3 is CASSPISAGDFNNEQFF. Here the CDR3 DNA reads TGTGCCAGCAGCCCTATCTCTGCAGGCGACTTTAACAATGAGCAGTTCTTC. Full variable domain (missing parts from reference TRBV7-9 and TRBJ2-1): DTGVSQNPRHKITKRGQNVTFRCDPISEHNRLYWYRQTLGQGPEFLTYFQNEAQLEKSRLLSDRFSAERPKGSFSTLEIQRTEQGDSAMYLCASSPISAGDFNNEQFFGPGTRLTVL.

The chain couples TRBV5-1 to TRBJ2-7, with TRBD1 identical over 12 bases. The V segment lost 0 bases and the J segment 5 bases; nucleotides outside the gene matches: 9. Looked up from germline, CDR1 is SGHRS and CDR2 is YFSETQ. The CDR3 is made up of 17 amino acids. In nucleotides, the CDR3 is TGCGCCAGCAGCTTGGTAGGGACAGGGGGCGTCGGCCACGAGCAGTACTTC. Translating it yields CASSLVGTGGVGHEQYF.

The count of this clone is one. The CDR3 DNA follows: TGTGCCAGCAGTTTCTCGACAGGGGGAGGGGGTTATGGCTACACCTTC. This translates into CASSFSTGGGGYGYTF. The J gene is TRBJ1-2, the V gene TRBV2; TRBD1 agrees at 9 bases. V lost 5 bases, J lost 5 bases, and 12 bases stayed unmatched. CDR3 length: 16 amino acids. Per germline, CDR1 SNHLY and CDR2 FYNNEI.